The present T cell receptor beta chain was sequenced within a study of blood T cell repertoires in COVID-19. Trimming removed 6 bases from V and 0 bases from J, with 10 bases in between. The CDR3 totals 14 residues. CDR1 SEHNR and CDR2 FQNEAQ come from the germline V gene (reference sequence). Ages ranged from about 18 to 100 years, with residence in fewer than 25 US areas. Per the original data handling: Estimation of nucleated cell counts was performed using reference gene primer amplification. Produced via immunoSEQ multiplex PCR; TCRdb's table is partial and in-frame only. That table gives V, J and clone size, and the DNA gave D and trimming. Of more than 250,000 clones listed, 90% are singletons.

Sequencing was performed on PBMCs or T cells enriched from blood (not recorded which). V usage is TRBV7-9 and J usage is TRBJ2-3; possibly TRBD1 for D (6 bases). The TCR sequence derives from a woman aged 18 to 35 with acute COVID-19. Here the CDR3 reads CASRWDTSTDTQYF. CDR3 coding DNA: TGTGCCAGCAGATGGGACACAAGCACAGATACGCAGTATTTT.